This T cell receptor beta chain was retrieved from a study of blood T cell repertoires in COVID-19. Across the whole study: T cells, B-cell-depleted T cells, or PBMCs supplied cDNA or gDNA.

As processed by the authors: Nucleated cell number was recorded as an estimate derived from reference gene primer amplification. Profiled with immunoSEQ multiplex PCR; TCRdb holds only in-frame clones, not every one. V and J calls and clone size are copied from that table; D and trimming were computed from the DNA. There are about 180,000 clones in the sample; 80% to 85% occur only once, and over 12% lies in the top ten. Germline V gene lookup returns CDR1 MNHEY and CDR2 SVGAGI. This CDR3 contains 12 residues. Trimming took 7 bases from V and 0 from J, leaving 4 bases between them. The origin of this receptor is a man between 18 and 29 years old with active or convalescent COVID-19. Material: peripheral blood. This rearrangement joins TRBV6-5 to TRBJ2-1; D is undetermined. The CDR3 here is CASKSSYNEQFF. The CDR3 DNA is TGTGCCAGCAAGAGCTCCTACAATGAGCAGTTCTTC.